The source of this T cell receptor beta chain is a study of OX40 agonist ivuxolimab in advanced cancers. Background on the study: Hepatocellular carcinoma, melanoma, renal cell or head and neck cancer occurred in dose-escalation patients. Of mixed ages from roughly 23 to 80 and averaging about 56 years, the group was about 80% male.

Sequencing was performed with immunoSEQ multiplex PCR; in TCRdb, only in-frame clones are kept and a portion is missing. This table holds some 69,000 clones, approximately 86% found once. A history of autoimmune disease or systemic immunosuppression excluded patients. Comment on this clone: Its target is not known.

V shed 4 bases and J 7 bases; nucleotides not matched to a gene: 5. CDR3 length: 14 amino acids. Germline assignment: CDR1 SGDLS and CDR2 YYNGEE. The study's findings and limits: There were, on average, more expanded clones in CD8+ T cells than in CD4+.

The chain recombines TRBV9 with TRBJ1-6; TRBD1 aligns across 7 bases. This receptor was obtained from an adult with an advanced solid tumor such as melanoma, head and neck, liver or kidney cancer. This specimen was CD4+ or CD8+ T cells sorted from blood, taken in a trial of the OX40 agonist ivuxolimab. This CDR3 reads CASSPGTENSPLHF. The CDR3 coding sequence is TGTGCCAGCAGCCCGGGGACAGAGAATTCACCCCTCCACTTT.